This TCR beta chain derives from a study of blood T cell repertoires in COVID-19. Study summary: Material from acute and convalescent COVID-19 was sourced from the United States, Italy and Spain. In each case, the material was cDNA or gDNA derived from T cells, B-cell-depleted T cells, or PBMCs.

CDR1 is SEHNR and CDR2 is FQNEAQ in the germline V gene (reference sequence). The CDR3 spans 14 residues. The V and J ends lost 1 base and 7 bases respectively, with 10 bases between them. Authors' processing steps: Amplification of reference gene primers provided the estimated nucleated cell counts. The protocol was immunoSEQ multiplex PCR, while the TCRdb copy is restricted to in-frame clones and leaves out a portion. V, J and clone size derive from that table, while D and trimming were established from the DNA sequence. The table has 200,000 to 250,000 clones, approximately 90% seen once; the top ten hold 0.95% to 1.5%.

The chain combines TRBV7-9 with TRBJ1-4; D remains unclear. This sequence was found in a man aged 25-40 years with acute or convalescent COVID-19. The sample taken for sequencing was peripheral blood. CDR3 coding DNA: TGTGCCAGCAGCTTAGTTGGGTCGGGTGAAAAACTGTTTTTT. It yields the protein CASSLVGSGEKLFF.